This record covers a single T cell receptor beta chain. Deletions cut 5 bases from V and 0 bases from J, with 11 bases between. The length of the CDR3 is 15 residues. Germline V gives CDR1 MNHEY, CDR2 SVGEGT. Per the authors' pipeline: Reference gene primer amplification gave estimated nucleated cell counts. Clones were sequenced by immunoSEQ multiplex PCR, and TCRdb holds only the in-frame ones, with some missing. The V and J calls and clone size are taken from that table; D and trimming were inferred from the DNA. The sample has some 80,000 clones, 75% to 95% seen once. This sample was included in a study of blood T cell repertoires in COVID-19. The wider study: There were acute and convalescent COVID-19 samples, and they came from the United States, Italy and Spain. Sources were T cells, B-cell-depleted T cells, or PBMCs; the material itself was cDNA or gDNA.

The gene calls are TRBV6-2 or TRBV6-3 and TRBJ1-3; D gene uncertain. This clonotype was obtained from a woman older than 75 with acute or convalescent COVID-19. Sequencing used peripheral blood. The CDR3 is CASSQMGRSGNTIYF. For the CDR3, the DNA is TGTGCCAGCAGTCAGATGGGCCGCTCTGGAAACACCATATATTTT.